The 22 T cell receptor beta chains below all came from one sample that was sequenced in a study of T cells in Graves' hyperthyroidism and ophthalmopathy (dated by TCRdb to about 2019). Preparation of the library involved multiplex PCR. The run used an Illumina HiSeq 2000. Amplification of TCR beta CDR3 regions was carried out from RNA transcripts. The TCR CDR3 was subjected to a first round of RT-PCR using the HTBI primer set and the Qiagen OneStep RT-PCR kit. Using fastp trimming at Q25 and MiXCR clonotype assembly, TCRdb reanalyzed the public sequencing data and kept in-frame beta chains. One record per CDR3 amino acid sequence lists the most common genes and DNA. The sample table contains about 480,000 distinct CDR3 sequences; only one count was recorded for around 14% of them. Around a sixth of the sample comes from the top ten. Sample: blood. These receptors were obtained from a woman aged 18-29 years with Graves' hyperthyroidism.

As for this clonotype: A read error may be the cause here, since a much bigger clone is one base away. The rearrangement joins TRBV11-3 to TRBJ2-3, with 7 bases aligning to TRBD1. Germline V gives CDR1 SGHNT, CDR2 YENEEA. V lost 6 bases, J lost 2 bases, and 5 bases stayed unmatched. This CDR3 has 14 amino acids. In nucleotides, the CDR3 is TGTGCCAGCAGACCCGGGACAGACACAGATACGCAGTATTTT. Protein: CASRPGTDTDTQYF.

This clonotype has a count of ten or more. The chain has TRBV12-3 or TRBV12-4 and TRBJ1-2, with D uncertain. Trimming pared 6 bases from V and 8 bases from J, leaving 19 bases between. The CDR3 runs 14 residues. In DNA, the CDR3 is TGTGCCAGCAGCTTTACTGGAGCAGAGGGAGGCTACACCTTC. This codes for CASSFTGAEGGYTF.

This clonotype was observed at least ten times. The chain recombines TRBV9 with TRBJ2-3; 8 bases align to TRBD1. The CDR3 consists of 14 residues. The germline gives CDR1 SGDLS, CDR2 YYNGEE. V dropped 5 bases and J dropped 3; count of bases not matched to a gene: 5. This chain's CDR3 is CASRPGQATDTQYF. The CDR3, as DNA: TGTGCCAGCAGGCCGGGACAGGCGACAGATACGCAGTATTTT.

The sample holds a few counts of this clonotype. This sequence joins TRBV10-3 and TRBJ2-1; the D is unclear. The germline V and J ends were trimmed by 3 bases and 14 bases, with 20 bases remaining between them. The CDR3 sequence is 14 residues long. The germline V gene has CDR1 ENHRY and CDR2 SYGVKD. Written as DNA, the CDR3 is TGTGCCATCAGTGAAGGGATTGTCCGGTCGGACGAGTTCTTC. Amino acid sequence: CAISEGIVRSDEFF.

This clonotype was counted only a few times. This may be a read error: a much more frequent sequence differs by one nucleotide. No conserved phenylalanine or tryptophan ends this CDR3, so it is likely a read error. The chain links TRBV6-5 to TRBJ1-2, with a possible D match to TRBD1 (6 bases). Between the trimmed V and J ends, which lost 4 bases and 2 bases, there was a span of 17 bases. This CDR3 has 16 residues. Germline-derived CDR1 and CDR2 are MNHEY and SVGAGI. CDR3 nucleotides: TGTGCCAGCAGTTCGGCGGGGGGCAGGGGAAACTATGGCTACACCCTC. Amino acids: CASSSAGGRGNYGYTL.

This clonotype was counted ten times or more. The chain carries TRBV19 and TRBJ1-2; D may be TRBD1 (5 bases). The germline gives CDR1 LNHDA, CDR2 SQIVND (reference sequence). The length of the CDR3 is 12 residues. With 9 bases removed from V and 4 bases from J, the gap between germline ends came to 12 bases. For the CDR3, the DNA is TGTGCCAGCGTCAGCGGGGGCTATGGCTACACCTTC. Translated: CASVSGGYGYTF.

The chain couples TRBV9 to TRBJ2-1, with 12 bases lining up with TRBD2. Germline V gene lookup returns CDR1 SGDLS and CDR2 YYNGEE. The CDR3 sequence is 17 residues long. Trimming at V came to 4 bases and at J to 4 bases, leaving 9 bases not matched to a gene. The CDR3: CASSLRPGTSGYNEQFF. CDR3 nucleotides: TGTGCCAGCAGCTTACGACCCGGGACTAGCGGGTACAATGAGCAGTTCTTC.

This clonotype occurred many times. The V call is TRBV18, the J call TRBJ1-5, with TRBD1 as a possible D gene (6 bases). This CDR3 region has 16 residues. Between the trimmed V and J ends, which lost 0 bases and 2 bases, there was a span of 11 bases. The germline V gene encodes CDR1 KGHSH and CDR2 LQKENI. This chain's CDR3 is CASSPPSRQGNQPQHF. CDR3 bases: TGTGCCAGCTCACCACCGTCGAGACAGGGCAATCAGCCCCAGCATTTT.

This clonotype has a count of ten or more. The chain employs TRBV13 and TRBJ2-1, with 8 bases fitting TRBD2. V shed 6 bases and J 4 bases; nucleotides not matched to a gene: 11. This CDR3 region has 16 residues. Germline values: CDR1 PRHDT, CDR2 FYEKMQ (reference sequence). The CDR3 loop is CASSPEVGTSYNEQFF. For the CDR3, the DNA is TGTGCCAGCAGTCCGGAGGTGGGGACTAGTTACAATGAGCAGTTCTTC.

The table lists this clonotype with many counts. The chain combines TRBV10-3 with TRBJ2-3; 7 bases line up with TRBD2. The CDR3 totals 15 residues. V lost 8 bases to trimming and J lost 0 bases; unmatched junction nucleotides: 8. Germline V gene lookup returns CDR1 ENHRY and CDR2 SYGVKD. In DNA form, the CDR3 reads TGTGCCATCGCCGACGGGAGGCCAAGCACAGATACGCAGTATTTT. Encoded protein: CAIADGRPSTDTQYF.

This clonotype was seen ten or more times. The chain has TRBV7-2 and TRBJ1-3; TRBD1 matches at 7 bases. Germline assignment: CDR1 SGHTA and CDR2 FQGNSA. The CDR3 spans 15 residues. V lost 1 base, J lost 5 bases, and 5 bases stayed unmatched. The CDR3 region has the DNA TGTGCCAGCAGCTTAGGAGGGACAGCTCGAAACACCATATATTTT. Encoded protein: CASSLGGTARNTIYF.

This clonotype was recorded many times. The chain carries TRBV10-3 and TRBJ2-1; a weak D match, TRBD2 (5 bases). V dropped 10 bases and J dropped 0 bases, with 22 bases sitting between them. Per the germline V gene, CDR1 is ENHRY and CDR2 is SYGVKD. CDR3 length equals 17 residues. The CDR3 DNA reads TGTGCCAGCACCCGCAGCGGCGGGCCCAGCTCCTACAATGAGCAGTTCTTC. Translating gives CASTRSGGPSSYNEQFF.

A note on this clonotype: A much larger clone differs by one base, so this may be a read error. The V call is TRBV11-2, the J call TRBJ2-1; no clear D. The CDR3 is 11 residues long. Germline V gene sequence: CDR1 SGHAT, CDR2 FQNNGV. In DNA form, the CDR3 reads TGTGCCAGCAGCTTAGAAATTAAGCAGTCCTTC. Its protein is CASSLEIKQSF.

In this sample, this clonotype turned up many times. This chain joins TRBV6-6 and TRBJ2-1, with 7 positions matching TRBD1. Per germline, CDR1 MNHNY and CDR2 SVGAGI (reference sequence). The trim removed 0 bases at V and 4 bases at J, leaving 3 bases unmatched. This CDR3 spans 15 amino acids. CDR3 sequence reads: CASSYSGGLYNEQFF. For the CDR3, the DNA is TGTGCCAGCAGTTACTCAGGGGGCCTGTACAATGAGCAGTTCTTC.

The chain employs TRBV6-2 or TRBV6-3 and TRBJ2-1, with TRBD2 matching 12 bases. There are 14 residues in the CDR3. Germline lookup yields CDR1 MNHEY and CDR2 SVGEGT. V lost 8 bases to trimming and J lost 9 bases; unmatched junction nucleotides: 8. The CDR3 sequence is CASSETSGSSEQFF. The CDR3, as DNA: TGTGCCAGCTCCGAGACTAGCGGGAGTAGTGAGCAGTTCTTC.

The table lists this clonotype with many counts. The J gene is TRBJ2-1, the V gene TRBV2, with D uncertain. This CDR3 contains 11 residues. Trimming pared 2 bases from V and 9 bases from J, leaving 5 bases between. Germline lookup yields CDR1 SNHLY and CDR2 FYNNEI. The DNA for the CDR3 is TGTGCCAGCAGTGAATACCCTGAGCAGTTCTTC. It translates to CASSEYPEQFF.

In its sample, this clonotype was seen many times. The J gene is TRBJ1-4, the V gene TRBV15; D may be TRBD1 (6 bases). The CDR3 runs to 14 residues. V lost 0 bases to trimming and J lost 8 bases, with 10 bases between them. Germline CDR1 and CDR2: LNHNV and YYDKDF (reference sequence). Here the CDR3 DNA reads TGTGCCACCAGCAGAGATCAGGGGCAGGAAAAACTGTTTTTT. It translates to CATSRDQGQEKLFF.

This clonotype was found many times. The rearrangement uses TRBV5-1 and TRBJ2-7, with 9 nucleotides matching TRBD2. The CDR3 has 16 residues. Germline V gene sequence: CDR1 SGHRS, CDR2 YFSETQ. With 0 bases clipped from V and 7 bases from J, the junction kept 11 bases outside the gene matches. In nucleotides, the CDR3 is TGCGCCAGCAGCTTGGCCATCGCGGGAGGGCCTGGAGAGCAGTACTTC. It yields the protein CASSLAIAGGPGEQYF.

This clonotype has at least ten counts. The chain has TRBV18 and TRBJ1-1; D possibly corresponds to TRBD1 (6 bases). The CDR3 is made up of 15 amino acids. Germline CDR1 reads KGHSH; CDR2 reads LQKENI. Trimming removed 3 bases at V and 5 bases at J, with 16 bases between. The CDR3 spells CASSPQGKVETEAFF. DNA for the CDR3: TGTGCCAGCTCACCTCAGGGGAAGGTGGAAACTGAAGCTTTCTTT.

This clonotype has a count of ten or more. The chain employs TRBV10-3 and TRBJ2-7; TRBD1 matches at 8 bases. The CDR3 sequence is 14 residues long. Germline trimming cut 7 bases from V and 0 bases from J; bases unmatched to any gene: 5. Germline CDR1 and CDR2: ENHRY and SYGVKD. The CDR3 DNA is TGTGCCATCACAAGGACAGGGACCTCCTACGAGCAGTACTTC. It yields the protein CAITRTGTSYEQYF.

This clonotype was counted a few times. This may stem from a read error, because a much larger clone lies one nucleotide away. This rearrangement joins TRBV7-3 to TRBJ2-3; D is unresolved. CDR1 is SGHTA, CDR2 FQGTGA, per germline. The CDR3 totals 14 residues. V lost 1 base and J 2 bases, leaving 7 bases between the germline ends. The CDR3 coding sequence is TGTGCCAGCAGCTTAAGGGCTAACACAGATACGCAGTATTTT. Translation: CASSLRANTDTQYF.

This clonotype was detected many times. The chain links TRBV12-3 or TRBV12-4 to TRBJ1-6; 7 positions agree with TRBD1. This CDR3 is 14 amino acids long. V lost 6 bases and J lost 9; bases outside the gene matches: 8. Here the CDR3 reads CASRRDRLISPLHF. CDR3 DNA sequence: TGTGCCAGCAGAAGGGACAGACTAATTTCACCCCTCCACTTT.